Each of the 19 T cell receptor beta chains below was sequenced from the same sample in a study of T-cell reconstitution after alpha-beta-depleted transplantation in children. Using unique molecular identifiers, the investigators prepared the TCRbeta library. TCRdb reprocessed the PCR reads via MiXCR and lists one record per CDR3 protein. The data hold about 600,000 distinct CDR3 sequences, with roughly 13% observed a single time. This material consisted of PBMCs, mostly from graft donor cells, taken 360 days after TCRalphabeta/CD19-depleted stem cell transplant. The receptors here all came from a male patient aged 5 to 17 who had a stem cell transplant for acute myeloid leukemia, so the T cells may come from the graft donor.

CDR3 region: CASSLGGFDEQYF. The CDR3, as DNA: TGTGCCAGCTCGCTGGGGGGGTTCGACGAGCAGTACTTC. The gene calls are TRBV18 and TRBJ2-7, with TRBD2 matching over 7 bases. This CDR3 region has 13 residues. Unmatched junction bases numbered 7, after V lost 6 bases and J lost 5 bases. The germline CDR1 and CDR2 sequences are KGHSH and LQKENI.

The rearrangement uses TRBV20-1 and TRBJ2-3; D may be TRBD2 (6 bases). The CDR3 is made up of 18 amino acids. Germline CDR1 is DFQATT and CDR2 is SNEGSKA (reference sequence). The V end was cut by 5 bases, the J end by 2 bases, with 26 bases between. Here the CDR3 DNA reads TGCAGTGCTGGTATTTCCCGGGGGAGCGGAAGATTCACAGATACGCAGTATTTT. Protein: CSAGISRGSGRFTDTQYF.

This clonotype occurred a few times. V usage is TRBV15 and J usage is TRBJ2-7; 8 positions match TRBD2. The CDR3 is made up of 14 amino acids. Germline CDR1 LNHNV, CDR2 YYDKDF (reference sequence). After removal of 5 bases from V and 7 bases from J, the junction contained 10 bases not matched to a gene. CDR3 DNA: TGTGCCACCAGCCGGGGGGGGTTTGGCGGGGAGCAGTACTTC. It translates to CATSRGGFGGEQYF.

The rearrangement joins TRBV7-2 to TRBJ2-7, with TRBD2 matching over 11 bases. The CDR3 is 15 residues long. Germline CDR1 SGHTA, CDR2 FQGNSA. The J segment lost 2 bases and the V segment lost 4 bases, leaving 4 bases of the junction unmatched. This CDR3 reads CASSWGLAETYEQYF. In DNA form, the CDR3 reads TGTGCCAGCAGCTGGGGACTAGCGGAAACCTACGAGCAGTACTTC.

This chain connects TRBV29-1 to TRBJ2-3, with 14 nucleotides matching TRBD2. This CDR3 spans 13 amino acids. Germline loops: CDR1 SQVTM, CDR2 ANQGSEA. J gave up 4 bases and V 6 bases, and 0 bases lay outside the gene matches. The CDR3 DNA follows: TGCAGCGTGACTAGCGGGAGGGCAGATACGCAGTATTTT. As protein: CSVTSGRADTQYF.

In its sample, this clonotype was seen a few times. The chain carries TRBV28 and TRBJ2-7; a possible D gene is TRBD2 (5 bases). The CDR3 spans 14 residues. V dropped 6 bases and J dropped 6 bases, with 18 bases sitting between them. Germline V gives CDR1 MDHEN, CDR2 SYDVKM. The CDR3 region has the DNA TGTGCCAGCAGAAAACGAGGGCTCCATGGCGAGCAGTACTTC. This sequence encodes CASRKRGLHGEQYF.

The V and J genes are TRBV12-3 or TRBV12-4 and TRBJ2-7, with TRBD1 as a possible D gene (6 bases). The length of the CDR3 is 14 residues. Trimming removed 6 bases from V and 6 bases from J, with 18 bases in between. CDR3 sequence: CASSHRRGGGEQYF. The CDR3 nucleotides are TGTGCCAGCAGCCACCGACGTGGGGGCGGCGAGCAGTACTTC.

The chain joins TRBV18 to TRBJ2-5; 9 bases fit TRBD1. CDR3 length equals 18 residues. CDR1 is KGHSH and CDR2 is LQKENI in the germline V gene. J lost 0 bases, V lost 3 bases, and 11 bases had no gene match. The CDR3 DNA is TGTGCCAGCTCACCCGTCCCGGGACAGGGAAAGTACCAAGAGACCCAGTACTTC. Its protein is CASSPVPGQGKYQETQYF.

This clonotype has only a few counts. The rearrangement joins TRBV25-1 to TRBJ2-7, with 10 bases identical to TRBD2. The CDR3 is made up of 15 amino acids. Germline CDR1 reads MGHDK; CDR2 reads SYGVNS. V was clipped by 6 bases and J by 2 bases; unmatched bases: 7. Here the CDR3 reads CASSPGTSAPYEQYF. In DNA, the CDR3 is TGTGCCAGCAGCCCCGGGACTAGCGCTCCCTACGAGCAGTACTTC.

CDR3 bases: TGTGCCTTCTGTTTAGTGGTGGGTGTCAAGGTCTCCTACAATGAGCAGTTCTTC. Amino acid sequence: CAFCLVVGVKVSYNEQFF. The chain uses TRBV27 and TRBJ2-1, with D uncertain. V was clipped by 11 bases and J by 0 bases, with 26 bases between them. Germline V gene data show CDR1 as MNHEY and CDR2 as SMNVEV (reference sequence). This CDR3 is 18 amino acids long.

There are many counts of this clonotype. The V gene is TRBV4-1, the J gene TRBJ2-5, with 10 positions matching TRBD2. The CDR3 is 17 residues long. CDR1 MGHRA and CDR2 YSYEKL come from the germline V gene. The J segment lost 2 bases and the V segment lost 2 bases, leaving 8 bases of the junction unmatched. This CDR3 reads CASSQLFRTSGQETQYF. In DNA, the CDR3 is TGCGCCAGCAGCCAACTTTTTAGGACTAGCGGACAAGAGACCCAGTACTTC.

V and J are TRBV7-2 and TRBJ2-1, with 8 bases that match TRBD2. CDR1 and CDR2 (germline): SGHTA, FQGNSA. This CDR3 comprises 12 residues. Unmatched junction bases numbered 8, after V lost 7 bases and J lost 12 bases. The CDR3, as DNA: TGTGCCAGCATTCTTAGCGGGACGGGGCAGTTCTTC. This translates into CASILSGTGQFF.

As for this clonotype: A much larger clone differs from this one at a single base, so this may be a read error. The genes are TRBV6-6 and TRBJ1-3, with TRBD1 matching over 7 bases. The V gene's germline CDR1 is MNHNY and CDR2 SVGAGI (reference sequence). This CDR3 contains 13 residues. The CDR3 protein is CASTTGAGNTTYF. The CDR3 DNA is TGTGCCAGCACCACAGGGGCTGGAAACACCACATATTTT.

This clonotype was seen at least ten times. V usage is TRBV12-3 or TRBV12-4 and J usage is TRBJ2-7; D unresolved. Trimming removed 3 bases from V and 3 bases from J, with 15 bases in between. This CDR3 contains 15 residues. The CDR3 nucleotides read TGTGCCAGCAGTTTGGGCCTCAGGATTTACTACGAGCAGTACTTC. This gives the protein CASSLGLRIYYEQYF.

This clonotype has a handful of counts. The chain joins TRBV4-2 to TRBJ2-3, with 7 nucleotides matching TRBD2. The CDR3 spans 16 residues. The junction had 15 bases not matched to a gene; V was cut back by 6 bases and J by 6 bases. Looked up from germline, CDR1 is LGHNA and CDR2 is YNFKEQ. The CDR3 protein is CASSSGQAGVRDTQYF. The DNA for the CDR3 is TGTGCCAGCAGTTCGGGTCAGGCGGGAGTAAGGGATACGCAGTATTTT.

This clonotype was recorded a few times. The chain uses TRBV2 and TRBJ2-7; the D gene is possibly TRBD2 (5 bases). CDR1 is SNHLY, CDR2 FYNNEI, per germline. Trimming left V 4 bases short and J 3 bases short, with 13 bases between. The CDR3 consists of 14 residues. CDR3 protein: CASSVSGGVYEQYF. CDR3 nucleotide sequence: TGTGCCAGCAGTGTGTCAGGAGGAGTCTACGAGCAGTACTTC.

This clonotype was detected only a few times. The genes are TRBV5-1 and TRBJ2-1; D not resolved. Germline V gives CDR1 SGHRS, CDR2 YFSETQ. The CDR3 sequence is 12 residues long. V lost 4 bases, J lost 6 bases, and 8 bases lay in between. CDR3 nucleotides: TGCGCCAGCAGCACCCCTAGCAATGAGCAGTTCTTC. Translated, it gives CASSTPSNEQFF.

This clonotype was counted between two and nine times. The gene calls are TRBV15 and TRBJ2-3; D is perhaps TRBD2 (5 bases). This CDR3 region has 14 residues. V dropped 1 base and J dropped 4 bases, with 9 bases sitting between them. Germline CDR1 is LNHNV and CDR2 is YYDKDF (reference sequence). The CDR3 reads CATSRGEGPDTQYF. The CDR3 DNA reads as TGTGCCACCAGCAGAGGAGAGGGCCCAGATACGCAGTATTTT.

The chain recombines TRBV28 with TRBJ2-5; 13 positions agree with TRBD2. The V and J ends lost 4 bases and 2 bases, in that order; junction bases with no gene match: 13. This CDR3 region has 19 residues. The germline V gene has CDR1 MDHEN and CDR2 SYDVKM. The CDR3 spells CASSYRLGTSGTRQETQYF. The CDR3, as DNA: TGTGCCAGCAGTTATCGTCTAGGGACTAGCGGGACCCGACAAGAGACCCAGTACTTC.